This T cell receptor gamma chain stems from a study of gamma-delta chains in newborns, infants, children. Across the whole study: Microbial exposure reportedly drives polyclonal innate γδ T cell expansion after birth.

The table lists this clone with a few counts. A far larger clone is only one base removed, so a read error is likely. TCRdb re-called clones from the reads via CATT. The sample has hundreds of gamma-chain clones, about 2.5% seen once. CDR1 and CDR2 from the germline V gene are VENAVY and YDSYNSRV. CDR3 length equals 9 residues. Sequenced material: blood. The chain employs TRGV8 and TRGJP2. This TCR was sampled from a child who was a newborn, infant or young child, either healthy, febrile or measles-vaccinated (not recorded which). CDR3 region: CAAWESKTF. The CDR3 bases are TGTGCCGCCTGGGAGAGCAAGACGTTT.